The text below deals with one TCR beta chain. Its specific antigen is unknown. One base away there is no much larger clone; base qualities are not given. Separate from the roughly 660-subject first cohort, the validation cohort of some 130 subjects was the group to which the donors belonged. This record belongs to a study of cytomegalovirus exposure and HLA in healthy donors (dated 2017 in TCRdb). The study in broad terms: A later analysis indicated that the 95 to 150 validation repertoires were generated on the platform also employed for the approximately 670 repertoires of the first cohort. The study aimed to test whether signatures of past pathogen exposure could be identified by cataloging public T cell receptors. To predict cytomegalovirus infection status, the study combined high-throughput TCR immunosequencing, statistical association of individual TCRs with disease status, and machine learning. Along with the approximately 700-subject first cohort, a separate validation cohort of around 120 different subjects was used.

The study at large found these results: While some public TCRs were present in many individuals, most TCR sequences turned up only very rarely across donors. A few of the identified cytomegalovirus-associated TCR beta chains were confirmed in vitro to be specific for cytomegalovirus antigens. Subsequent analysis determined that TCRs grouped into clusters in the first cohort also showed a tendency toward co-occurrence across the roughly 120 validation repertoires, and approximately 93% of cluster scores exceeded 0. The authors suggested that the approach could potentially be extended to other disease states and immunological phenotypes. The study listed 150 to 200 TCR beta chains as associated with cytomegalovirus. The classifier was reported to diagnose cytomegalovirus status with high specificity and sensitivity in both the original and validation cohorts. The validation cohort had no HLA typing available for a later analysis, so co-occurrence within that cohort was assessed over all 120 or so repertoires.

Library method: the immunoSEQ multiplex PCR assay. Processing in the source paper ran as follows. A statistical classification framework was built for diagnosing cytomegalovirus status from the catalog of TCR beta chain sequences. The table was pulled from immuneACCESS by TCRdb, which kept in-frame rearrangements only. Such tables lose some clones; where checked, under half of the loss comes from unresolved V genes, and the rest has no known cause. V and J calls and clone size are given by that table; D and trimming were obtained from the DNA. The sample table lists more than 120,000 clones, around 90% of them with a count of one. In total, the top ten clones hold approximately 8.7% of the sample. This TCR was sampled from a man aged 18 to 29 in good health and CMV-seropositive. Specimen: PBMCs.

The CDR3 in this case is CASGLGVSSGRDRVFF. The DNA sequence is given as TGTGCTAGTGGTTTGGGAGTGAGTAGCGGGAGGGATCGGGTGTTCTTC. This chain joins TRBV12-5 to TRBJ2-1, with 11 central nucleotides matching TRBD2. V lost 1 base and J lost 15 bases, and the count of bases not matched to a germline gene is 14. CDR1 and CDR2, looked up from the germline V gene, are LGHNT and FRNRAP. The CDR3 goes from the cysteine to the phenylalanine over 16 residues. Only the CDR3 part of the read is kept: 48 bases, read in frame from the first base. With the portions outside the CDR3 filled from the reference TRBV12-5 and TRBJ2-1 genes, the complete variable region becomes DARVTQTPRHKVTEMGQEVTMRCQPILGHNTVFWYRQTMMQGLELLAYFRNRAPLDDSGMPKDRFSAEMPDATLATLKIQPSEPRDSAVYFCASGLGVSSGRDRVFFGPGTRLTVL.